This T cell receptor (beta chain) was sequenced for a study of T-cell memory formation after mild COVID-19 (dated by TCRdb to the early 2020s). At the level of the whole study: TCR sequence clusters from the two donors were largely donor specific. Two young, previously healthy adult volunteers, one female and one male, were included in the cohort. T-cell clones expanding and contracting after mild COVID-19 in a couple of donors were tracked by longitudinal TCRalpha and TCRbeta repertoire sequencing. Findings and caveats that apply to the study as a whole: The second-wave clones that peaked on day 37 were not confirmed to be SARS-CoV-2 specific. Only a couple of mild cases were covered by the study, and larger cohorts that include severe cases with pre-infection samples were considered necessary. Clones contracting from day 15 to 85 had balanced CD4/CD8 phenotypes, while a second wave expanding from day 15 to 37 was biased towards CD4+. Contracting CD4+ clones were located mainly in the CM and EM memory subsets, whereas CD8+ clones were found to be enriched in EMRA. The detection of some responding clones in pre-infection memory suggests that pre-existing cross-reactive memory T cells joined the SARS-CoV-2 response.

Ficoll-Paque density gradient centrifugation was the method used to isolate PBMCs. The germline V and J ends show losses of 6 bases and 4 bases respectively, and no gene match explains 10 bases of the junction. Spanning cysteine to phenylalanine, the CDR3 consists of 15 amino acids. Of all the DNA, just the CDR3 is kept, 45 bases in frame from base 1. The germline V gene specifies SGHDT as CDR1 and YYEEEE as CDR2. Details on this clonotype: Which antigen it targets is not known. Base qualities are not provided; no much larger clone lies one nucleotide away.

TCRdb lists the instrument as Illumina NovaSeq 6000. cDNA libraries for TCRalpha and TCRbeta were prepared by 5'RACE using constant-segment primers, with sample barcodes and unique molecular identifiers added. Trizol reagent was used to extract RNA from every sample. The libraries were amplified in two PCR steps, and the second step added a second sample barcode and Illumina TruSeq adapters. Libraries were sequenced on an Illumina NovaSeq with 2 x 150 bp paired-end reads. The study's own analysis went as follows. With migec v1.2.7, reads were demultiplexed and then collapsed into UMI-guided consensus sequences. Using mixcr v2.1.11, the UMI consensuses were aligned to TRA and TRB V and J templates and assembled into clonotypes. Clonotypes were classified as expanded or contracted when called significant by both edgeR and NoisET, with noise models trained on biological replicates. edgeR calls used a false discovery rate-adjusted p below 0.01 and a log2 fold-change threshold of 1. As an exploratory analysis of dynamics, max-normalized trajectories of the 1000 most abundant clonotypes were examined by PCA with hierarchical clustering. The CD4 or CD8 phenotype of responding clones was assigned using the separately sequenced CD4+ and CD8+ repertoires. TCRdb trimmed the raw reads at Q25, called clones with MiXCR and kept productive beta chains. Rows with one shared CDR3 protein collapse into an entry with the most common genes and DNA. The V and J calls were not made by the authors but by TCRdb's processing. Recorded for this sample are roughly 250,000 distinct CDR3 sequences; 15% to 20% of them occurred a single time. Together, the top ten hold approximately 3.5% of the sample.

The chain couples TRBV5-6 to TRBJ1-5; 7 middle bases align to TRBD1. This TCR derives from a man between 18 and 29 years old who had mild COVID-19 (a few samples of this study predate the infection). The sample titles of this study are shuffled in the database, so cell type and time point are left out; the donor was told from shared clones. The sequencing sample was made of PBMCs or a T cell subset sorted from them (not recorded which). The CDR3 is CASTRGLFGNQPQHF. The DNA sequence follows: TGTGCCAGCACCAGGGGGTTATTTGGTAATCAGCCCCAGCATTTT.